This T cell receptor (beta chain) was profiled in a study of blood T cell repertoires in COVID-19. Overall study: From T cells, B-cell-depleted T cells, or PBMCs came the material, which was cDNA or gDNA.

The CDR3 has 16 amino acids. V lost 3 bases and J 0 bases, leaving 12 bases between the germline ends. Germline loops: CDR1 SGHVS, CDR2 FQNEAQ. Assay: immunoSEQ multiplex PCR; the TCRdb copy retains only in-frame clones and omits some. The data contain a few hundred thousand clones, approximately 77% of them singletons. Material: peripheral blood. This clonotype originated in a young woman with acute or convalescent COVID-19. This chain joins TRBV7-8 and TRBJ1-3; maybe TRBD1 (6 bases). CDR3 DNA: TGTGCCAGCAGCTTGGGGGCCTGGGTCTCTGGAAACACCATATATTTT. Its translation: CASSLGAWVSGNTIYF. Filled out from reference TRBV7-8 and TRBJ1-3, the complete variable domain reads GAGVSQSPRYKVAKRGQDVALRCDPISGHVSLFWYQQALGQGPEFLTYFQNEAQLDKSGLPSDRFFAERPEGSVSTLKIQRTQQEDSAVYLCASSLGAWVSGNTIYFGEGSWLTVV.